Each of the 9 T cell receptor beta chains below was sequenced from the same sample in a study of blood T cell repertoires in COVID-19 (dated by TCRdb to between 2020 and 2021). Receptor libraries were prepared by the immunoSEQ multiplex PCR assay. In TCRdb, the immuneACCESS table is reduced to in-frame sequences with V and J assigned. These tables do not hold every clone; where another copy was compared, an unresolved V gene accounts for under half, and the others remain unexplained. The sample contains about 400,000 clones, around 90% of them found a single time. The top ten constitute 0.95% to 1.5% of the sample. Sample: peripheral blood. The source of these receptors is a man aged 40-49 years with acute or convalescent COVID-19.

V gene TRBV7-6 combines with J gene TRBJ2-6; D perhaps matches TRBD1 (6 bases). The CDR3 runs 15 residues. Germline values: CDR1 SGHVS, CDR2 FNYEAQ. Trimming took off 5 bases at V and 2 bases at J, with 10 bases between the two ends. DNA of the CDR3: TGTGCCAGCAGCGCCTCAGGGGCTGGGGCCAACGTCCTGACTTTC. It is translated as CASSASGAGANVLTF.

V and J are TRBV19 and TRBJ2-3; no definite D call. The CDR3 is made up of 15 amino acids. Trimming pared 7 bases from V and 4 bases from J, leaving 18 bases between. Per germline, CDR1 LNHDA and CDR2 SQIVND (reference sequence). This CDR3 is CASTLDSFVADTQYF. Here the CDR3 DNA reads TGTGCCAGTACCCTAGACTCCTTTGTAGCAGATACGCAGTATTTT. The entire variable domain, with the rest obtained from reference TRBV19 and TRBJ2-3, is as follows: DGGITQSPKYLFRKEGQNVTLSCEQNLNHDAMYWYRQDPGQGLRLIYYSQIVNDFQKGDIAEGYSVSREKKESFPLTVTSAQKNPTAFYLCASTLDSFVADTQYFGPGTRLTVL.

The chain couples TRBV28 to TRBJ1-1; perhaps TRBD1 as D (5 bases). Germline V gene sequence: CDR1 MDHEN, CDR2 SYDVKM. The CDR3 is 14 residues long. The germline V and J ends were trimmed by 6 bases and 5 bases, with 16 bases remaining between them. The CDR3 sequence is CASRTGTTRTEAFF. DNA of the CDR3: TGTGCCAGCAGAACCGGGACTACGAGGACTGAAGCTTTCTTT.

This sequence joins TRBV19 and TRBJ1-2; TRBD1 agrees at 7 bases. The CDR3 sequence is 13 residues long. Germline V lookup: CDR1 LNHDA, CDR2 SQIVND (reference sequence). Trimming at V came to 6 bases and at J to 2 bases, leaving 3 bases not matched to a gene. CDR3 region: CASRLQGNYGYTF. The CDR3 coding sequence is TGTGCCAGTAGATTACAGGGGAACTATGGCTACACCTTC.

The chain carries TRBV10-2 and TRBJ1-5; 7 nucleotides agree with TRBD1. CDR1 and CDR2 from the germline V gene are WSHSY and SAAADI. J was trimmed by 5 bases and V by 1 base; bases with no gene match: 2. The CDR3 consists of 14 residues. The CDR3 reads CASSEFRGDQPQHF. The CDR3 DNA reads TGCGCCAGCAGTGAGTTCAGGGGGGATCAGCCCCAGCATTTT.

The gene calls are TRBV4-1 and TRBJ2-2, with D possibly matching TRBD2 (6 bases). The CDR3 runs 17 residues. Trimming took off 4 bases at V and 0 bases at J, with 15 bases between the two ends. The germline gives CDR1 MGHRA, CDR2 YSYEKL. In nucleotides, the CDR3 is TGCGCCAGCAGCCGACTAGGGCAGGTAACGAACACCGGGGAGCTGTTTTTT. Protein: CASSRLGQVTNTGELFF.

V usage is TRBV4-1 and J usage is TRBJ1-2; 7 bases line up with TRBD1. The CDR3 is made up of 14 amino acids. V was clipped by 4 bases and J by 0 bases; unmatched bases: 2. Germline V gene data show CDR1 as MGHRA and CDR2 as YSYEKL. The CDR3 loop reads CASSPTGSNYGYTF. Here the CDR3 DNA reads TGCGCCAGCAGCCCGACAGGGTCTAACTATGGCTACACCTTC.

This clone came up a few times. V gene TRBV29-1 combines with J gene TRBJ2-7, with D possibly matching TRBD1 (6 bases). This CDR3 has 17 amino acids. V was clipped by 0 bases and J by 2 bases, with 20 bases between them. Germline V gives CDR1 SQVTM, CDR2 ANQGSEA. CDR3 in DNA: TGCAGCGTTGAAGATCCGGGACACCCTAAGGGACCCTACGAGCAGTACTTC. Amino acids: CSVEDPGHPKGPYEQYF.

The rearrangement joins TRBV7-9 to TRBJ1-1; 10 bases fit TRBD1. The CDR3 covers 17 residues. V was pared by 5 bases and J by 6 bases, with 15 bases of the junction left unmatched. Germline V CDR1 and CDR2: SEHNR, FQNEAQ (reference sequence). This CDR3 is CASSPWDRGLYSPEAFF. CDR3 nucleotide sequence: TGTGCCAGCAGCCCGTGGGACAGGGGCTTGTATAGTCCTGAAGCTTTCTTT.